This T cell receptor (beta chain) was found in a study of regulatory dendritic cells for organ transplantation. Study results and limitations: Memory CD8+ T cells were the most oligoclonal; naive cells were highly diverse.

Unmatched junction bases numbered 15, after V lost 3 bases and J lost 4 bases. The CDR3 has 18 amino acids. The germline CDR1 and CDR2 sequences are MDHEN and SYDVKM. The protocol was immunoSEQ multiplex PCR, while the TCRdb copy is restricted to in-frame clones and leaves out a portion. This table has tens of thousands of clones, roughly 87% appearing once. Concerning this clone itself: As yet, its antigen is unknown.

Allogeneic regulatory or mature dendritic cells were co-cultured for about 5 days with CFSE-labeled sorted T cells at 1:10. Memory T cells were CD45RO+, naive were CD45RA+, sorted by FACS. Sequencing was performed on naive CD4+ T cells from blood cultured with dendritic cells. Subset given: CD45RA+ naive T cells. This rearrangement joins TRBV28 to TRBJ1-1, with 9 bases aligning to TRBD1. The clonotype was recovered from a human donor in good health. The CDR3: CASSFGGQGFRLVTEAFF. CDR3 in DNA: TGTGCCAGCAGTTTTGGGGGACAGGGTTTTCGTCTGGTCACTGAAGCTTTCTTT.